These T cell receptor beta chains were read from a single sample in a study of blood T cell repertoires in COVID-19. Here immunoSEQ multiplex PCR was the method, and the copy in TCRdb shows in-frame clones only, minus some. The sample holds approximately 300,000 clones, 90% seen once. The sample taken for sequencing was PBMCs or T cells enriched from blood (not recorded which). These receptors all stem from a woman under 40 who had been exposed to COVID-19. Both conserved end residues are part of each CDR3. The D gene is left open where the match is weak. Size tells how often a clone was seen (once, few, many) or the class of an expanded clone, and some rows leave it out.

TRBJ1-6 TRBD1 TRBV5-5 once TGTGCCAGCAGCCGAATGACAGGGCCCTCCTATAATTCACCCCTCCACTTT CASSRMTGPSYNSPLHF
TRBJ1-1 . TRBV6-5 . TGTGCCAGCAGTTGGGGGACGGGGGGGACCTCTGAAGCTTTCTTT CASSWGTGGTSEAFF
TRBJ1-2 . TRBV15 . TGTGCCACCAGTCCGGGGGGCAGTGTTACCTATGGCTACACCTTC CATSPGGSVTYGYTF
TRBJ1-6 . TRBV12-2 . TGTGCAAGTCGCTTAGCGTTCAGGGAACCCTATAATTCACCCCTCCACTTT CASRLAFREPYNSPLHF
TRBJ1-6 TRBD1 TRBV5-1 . TGCGCCAGCAGCTTAGAATCGGGACAGGGTGCCTCACCCCTCCACTTT CASSLESGQGASPLHF
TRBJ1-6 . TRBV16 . TGTGCCAGCAGCCAATCGAGAGGGTCCGCACCCCTCCACTTT CASSQSRGSAPLHF
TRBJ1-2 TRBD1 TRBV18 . TGTGCCAGCTCACACCCGGGACAGGTCGCCTACACCTTC CASSHPGQVAYTF
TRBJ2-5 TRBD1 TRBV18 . TGTGCCAGCTCACCACCCCTGACAGGGGGAAAGACCCAGTACTTC CASSPPLTGGKTQYF
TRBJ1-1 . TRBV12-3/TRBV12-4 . TGTGCCAGCAGTTTACAGGGACTGGAAGCTTTCTTT CASSLQGLEAFF
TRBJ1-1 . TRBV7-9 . TGTGCCAGCAGCGCCTCGACAGCGATGAACACTGAAGCTTTCTTT CASSASTAMNTEAFF
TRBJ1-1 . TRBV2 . TGTGCCAGCTCCCCCGGGGTGAACACTGAAGCTTTCTTT CASSPGVNTEAFF
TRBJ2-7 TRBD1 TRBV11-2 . TGTGCCAGCAGCCCCAGACAGGGGAGCTCCTACGAGCAGTACTTC CASSPRQGSSYEQYF
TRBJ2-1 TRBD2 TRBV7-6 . TGTGCCAGCAGCTTGTTAGGTCCGGGACTAGGAGCAAATGAGCAGTTCTTC CASSLLGPGLGANEQFF
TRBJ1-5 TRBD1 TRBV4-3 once TGCGCCAGCAGCCAAGGGACAGGGGTTAGGGCGGGTCAGCCCCAGCATTTT CASSQGTGVRAGQPQHF
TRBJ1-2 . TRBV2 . TGTGCCAGCAGTTTCGACAGCATCTATGGCTACACCTTC CASSFDSIYGYTF
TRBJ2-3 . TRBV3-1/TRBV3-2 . TGTGCCAGCAGCCAACCTGGAGGCACAGATACGCAGTATTTT CASSQPGGTDTQYF
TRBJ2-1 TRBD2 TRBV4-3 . TGCGCCAGCAGCCAAGATCCCCTAGCGGGCCCCGACTCCTACAATGAGCAGTTCTTC CASSQDPLAGPDSYNEQFF
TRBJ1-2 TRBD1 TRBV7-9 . TGTGCCAGCAGCACCGGGACAGGGGGAGGCTACACCTTC CASSTGTGGGYTF
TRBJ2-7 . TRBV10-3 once TGTGCCATCAGTAATCGAGGAGACTCCTACGAGCAGTACTTC CAISNRGDSYEQYF
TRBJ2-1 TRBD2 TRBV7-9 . TGTGCCAGCAGCCTTAGCGGGGGGCACAATGAGCAGTTCTTC CASSLSGGHNEQFF
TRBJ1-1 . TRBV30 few TGTGCCTGGAGCCTCGACAGCCTGAACACTGAAGCTTTCTTT CAWSLDSLNTEAFF
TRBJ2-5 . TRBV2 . TGTGCCAGCAGTGTAACAGCCTACCAAGAGACCCAGTACTTC CASSVTAYQETQYF
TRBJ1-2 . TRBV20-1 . TGCAGTGCTAGTATCTCGGGGGTCTCCCCTAACTATGGCTACACCTTC CSASISGVSPNYGYTF
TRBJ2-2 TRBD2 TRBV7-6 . TGTGCCAGCAGCTTAGCCCAGCGGGGGGGCACCGGGGAGCTGTTTTTT CASSLAQRGGTGELFF
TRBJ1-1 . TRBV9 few TGTGCCAGCAGCGTAGGTACGAGCACTGAAGCTTTCTTT CASSVGTSTEAFF